A single sample gave rise to the 15 T cell receptor beta chains below, sequenced in a study of control samples from healthy donors and cancer patients. Clones were sequenced by immunoSEQ multiplex PCR, and TCRdb holds only the in-frame ones, with some missing. Among more than 100,000 clones listed, roughly 88% were seen once. Sequenced: blood. Receptors originate from a man aged 35-49 years in good health.

The rearrangement links TRBV3-1 (or the pseudogene TRBV3-2) to TRBJ2-7; 8 nucleotides line up with TRBD1. V dropped 5 bases and J dropped 1; count of bases not matched to a gene: 10. Germline CDR1 and CDR2: LGHDT and YNNKEL (reference sequence). The CDR3 runs 16 residues. CDR3: CASSDDRGLRSYEQYF. In DNA form, the CDR3 reads TGTGCCAGCAGCGACGACAGGGGACTTCGTTCCTACGAGCAGTACTTC.

The rearrangement links TRBV9 to TRBJ2-1, with 9 bases that match TRBD2. Germline lookup yields CDR1 SGDLS and CDR2 YYNGEE. The V and J ends lost 4 bases and 4 bases, in that order; junction bases with no gene match: 9. The CDR3 totals 16 residues. The DNA for the CDR3 is TGTGCCAGCAGCCTTAGCGGGGGCCACCCATACAATGAGCAGTTCTTC. Protein: CASSLSGGHPYNEQFF.

The V and J genes are TRBV24-1 and TRBJ2-7; the D gene is possibly TRBD2 (5 bases). This CDR3 has 16 residues. Trimming left V 2 bases short and J 1 base short, with 14 bases between. The V gene's germline CDR1 is KGHDR and CDR2 SFDVKD. CDR3 sequence: CATSDSKRRGSYEQYF. CDR3 nucleotides: TGTGCCACCAGTGATTCCAAGCGTCGGGGTTCCTACGAGCAGTACTTC.

The chain joins TRBV3-1 (or the pseudogene TRBV3-2) to TRBJ1-2, with D perhaps matching TRBD1 (5 bases). The V and J ends lost 6 bases and 1 base respectively, with 12 bases between them. The CDR3 is 14 residues long. Germline V gene sequence: CDR1 LGHDT, CDR2 YNNKEL (reference sequence). DNA of the CDR3: TGTGCCAGCAGGCCTTGGGACGGTAACTATGGCTACACCTTC. Protein: CASRPWDGNYGYTF.

In this sample, this clone turned up once. The chain has TRBV5-1 and TRBJ2-3; possibly TRBD2 for D (5 bases). V shed 4 bases and J shed 2 bases, with 11 bases lying between them. The V gene's germline CDR1 is SGHRS and CDR2 YFSETQ. This CDR3 contains 14 residues. CDR3 nucleotide sequence: TGCGCCAGCAGCCCACCGGGATTCACAGATACGCAGTATTTT. This translates into CASSPPGFTDTQYF.

This clone occurred once. CDR3 DNA sequence: TGTGCCAGCAGTGAATATGGACAGGGGCGAACGAATTATGGCTACACCTTC. Translating it yields CASSEYGQGRTNYGYTF. The V and J genes are TRBV25-1 and TRBJ1-2; 9 nucleotides align to TRBD1. CDR3 length: 17 amino acids. Germline CDR1 reads MGHDK; CDR2 reads SYGVNS. V shed 0 bases and J 5 bases; nucleotides not matched to a gene: 10.

The gene calls are TRBV27 and TRBJ1-2, with TRBD1 matching over 7 bases. Germline lookup yields CDR1 MNHEY and CDR2 SMNVEV (reference sequence). CDR3 size: 12 residues. V lost 4 bases to trimming and J lost 7 bases; unmatched junction nucleotides: 3. This CDR3 reads CASSSTGVGYTF. DNA of the CDR3: TGTGCCAGCAGTTCCACAGGGGTTGGCTACACCTTC.

The V and J genes are TRBV21-1 and TRBJ1-3. TRBV21-1 is a pseudogene segment. The length of the CDR3 is 14 residues. The DNA for the CDR3 is TGTGCCAGCAGCAAAGTACACTCGGGAAGACAGTCATATTTT. This codes for CASSKVHSGRQSYF.

V gene TRBV11-2 combines with J gene TRBJ2-3; possible D gene TRBD2, 6 bases. V dropped 4 bases and J dropped 11 bases, with 19 bases sitting between them. The CDR3 runs 14 residues. From germline, CDR1 is SGHAT and CDR2 FQNNGV. The CDR3 sequence is CASSSPGGFGGQYF. CDR3 bases: TGTGCCAGCAGCTCTCCCGGCGGTTTCGGGGGGCAGTATTTT.

This clone was counted a single time. The rearrangement joins TRBV14 to TRBJ2-7; D remains ambiguous. Trimming stripped 5 bases from V and 0 bases from J, with 8 bases between. The CDR3 spans 13 residues. The germline V gene has CDR1 SGHDN and CDR2 FVKESK. This CDR3 reads CASSTLSSYEQYF. The CDR3 DNA reads TGTGCCAGCAGCACGCTTAGCTCCTACGAGCAGTACTTC.

The chain has TRBV19 and TRBJ1-1; TRBD1 might be the D (5 bases). Germline-derived CDR1 and CDR2 are LNHDA and SQIVND (reference sequence). With 3 bases removed from V and 4 bases from J, the gap between germline ends came to 9 bases. This CDR3 region has 13 residues. CDR3 protein: CASSIGGSTEAFF. The CDR3 DNA follows: TGTGCCAGTAGTATCGGGGGATCCACTGAAGCTTTCTTT.

The chain has TRBV4-2 and TRBJ1-6; maybe TRBD1 (5 bases). The CDR3 is 16 amino acids. The germline V and J ends were trimmed by 0 bases and 5 bases, with 11 bases remaining between them. Per germline, CDR1 LGHNA and CDR2 YNFKEQ. The CDR3 here is CASSQDRGLNNSPLHF. Written as DNA, the CDR3 is TGTGCCAGCAGCCAAGATCGGGGACTGAATAATTCACCCCTCCACTTT.

The rearrangement links TRBV5-8 to TRBJ2-2, with a tentative D call TRBD1 (5 bases). Germline V gene lookup returns CDR1 SGHTS and CDR2 YDEGEE. The CDR3 is made up of 15 amino acids. Trimming took off 1 base at V and 3 bases at J, with 10 bases between the two ends. CDR3 DNA: TGTGCCAGCAGCTTGAGTAGGGGTGACACCGGGGAGCTGTTTTTT. It encodes CASSLSRGDTGELFF.

The chain couples TRBV7-3 to TRBJ1-2; TRBD1 agrees at 8 bases. V shed 2 bases and J 8 bases; nucleotides not matched to a gene: 10. CDR3 length equals 15 residues. From germline, CDR1 is SGHTA and CDR2 FQGTGA. CDR3 DNA sequence: TGTGCCAGCAGCTTAGGGACAGGTCTGGTGGGAGGCTACACCTTC. Its translation: CASSLGTGLVGGYTF.

To note about this clone: Distinct nucleotide sequences in the sample also encode this CDR3. This chain uses TRBV6-5 with TRBJ1-4, with D perhaps matching TRBD1 (6 bases). Germline V gene data show CDR1 as MNHEY and CDR2 as SVGAGI. Trimming removed 2 bases from V and 8 bases from J, with 12 bases in between. The CDR3 runs to 14 residues. In nucleotides, the CDR3 is TGTGCCAGCAGTTACGGGGGCAGAGGGGAAAAACTGTTTTTT. It specifies CASSYGGRGEKLFF.